This T cell receptor beta chain was recorded in a study of cytotoxic CD8 clonotypes in ibrutinib-treated CLL. Study in general: The patients comprised some twelve relapsed/refractory and 15 treatment-naive cases, around 17 IGHV unmutated. When averaged across all of the samples, the counts came to hundreds of thousands of productive templates and about 100,000 productive rearrangements.

TCRdb's table, derived via immunoSEQ multiplex PCR, lists solely in-frame clones and lacks some. The sample holds roughly 180,000 clones; about 80% are singletons and the top ten take roughly 4.6%. Notes on this clone: Its antigen remains unknown.

Study-wide results and caveats: Public clonotypes were rare and shrank or held steady on treatment.

The CDR3 extends over 15 amino acids. Germline lookup yields CDR1 MNHNS and CDR2 SASEGT. V lost 8 bases and J lost 1, with 17 bases in between. The receptor was derived from a human donor with chronic lymphocytic leukemia. The source material was PBMCs, sampled after 24 months of ibrutinib treatment. This rearrangement joins TRBV6-1 to TRBJ1-1; D remains ambiguous. The CDR3 reads CASLLSGPQNTEAFF. CDR3 in DNA: TGTGCCAGCTTATTGAGTGGGCCGCAGAACACTGAAGCTTTCTTT.